Listed here is a single TCR beta chain. Per the original methods: Estimates of nucleated cell counts were drawn from the amplification of reference gene primers. Sequenced by immunoSEQ multiplex PCR; TCRdb stores in-frame clones only, minus some. The V and J calls and the clone size are those of that table, but D and trimming were determined from the DNA. This table has around 20,000 clones, about 90% appearing once. This entry comes from a study of blood T cell repertoires in COVID-19. Study details: The samples span acute and convalescent COVID-19 from the United States, Italy and Spain. From T cells, B-cell-depleted T cells, or PBMCs came the material, which was cDNA or gDNA.

The CDR3 length is 13 residues. The V gene lost 1 base and the J gene lost 9 bases, with 13 bases spanning the gap. The germline V gene encodes CDR1 SGHTA and CDR2 FQGNSA. The clonotype originates from a human donor in a cohort sampled during active COVID-19. The sequenced sample was peripheral blood. The chain links TRBV7-2 to TRBJ2-7; D might be TRBD2 (6 bases). CDR3 coding DNA: TGTGCCAGCAGCTTAGGCGGGATCGTGGGGCAGTACTTC. This sequence encodes CASSLGGIVGQYF.